A selection of T cell receptor beta chains follows, all from one sample in a study of PD-L1 blockade in urothelial cancer. Method: immunoSEQ multiplex PCR; TCRdb's copy keeps in-frame clones and lacks some. The table shows tens of thousands of clones, with 75% to 90% occurring only once. Sequenced material: PBMCs, taken around atezolizumab (anti-PD-L1) treatment. All receptors come from a man aged 60 to 69 with urothelial cancer. CDR3s include the opening cysteine and the closing phenylalanine or tryptophan. The D gene is left open where the match is weak. Clone size, where shown, is once, few, many, or a class for clones that have expanded.

V	size	D	J	CDR3	DNA
TRBV4-1	few	TRBD1	TRBJ1-1	CASSATPGTGALRAEAFF	TGCGCCAGCAGCGCAACACCCGGGACAGGGGCTCTCAGGGCTGAAGCTTTCTTT
TRBV4-3	.	.	TRBJ1-1	CASSQVLGGDAFF	TGCGCCAGCAGCCAAGTCTTGGGCGGGGACGCTTTCTTT
TRBV15	.	.	TRBJ1-5	CATSTVINNQPQHF	TGTGCCACCAGCACAGTAATTAACAATCAGCCCCAGCATTTT
TRBV9	.	TRBD2	TRBJ2-7	CASSVAATSGVYEQYF	TGTGCCAGCAGCGTAGCGGCGACTAGCGGGGTATACGAGCAGTACTTC
TRBV4-1	.	.	TRBJ2-7	CASSQVAGVTSYEQYF	TGCGCCAGCAGCCAAGTGGCAGGGGTTACCTCCTACGAGCAGTACTTC
TRBV6-1	.	TRBD1	TRBJ1-6	CASSARQGNNSPLHF	TGTGCCAGCAGTGCCCGACAGGGAAATAATTCACCCCTCCACTTT
TRBV21-1	once	.	TRBJ1-1	CASSKAGGTEAFF	TGTGCCAGCAGCAAAGCGGGGGGCACTGAAGCTTTCTTT
TRBV5-1	.	TRBD2	TRBJ2-5	CASSLVGSGGPWETQYF	TGCGCCAGCAGCTTGGTTGGTAGCGGGGGACCTTGGGAGACCCAGTACTTC
TRBV29-1	.	.	TRBJ1-1	CSGAISGSNTEAFF	TGCAGCGGGGCGATCTCAGGGTCCAACACTGAAGCTTTCTTT
TRBV5-8	.	.	TRBJ2-3	CASSQLVFTDTQYF	TGTGCCAGCAGCCAACTGGTATTCACAGATACGCAGTATTTT
TRBV29-1	.	.	TRBJ2-6	CSVYSSGANVLTF	TGCAGCGTTTACAGCTCTGGGGCCAACGTCCTGACTTTC
TRBV11-2	.	.	TRBJ1-1	CASSLLATNTEAFF	TGTGCCAGCAGCTTACTGGCAACCAACACTGAAGCTTTCTTT
TRBV11-3	.	.	TRBJ2-1	CASSSSGLSSYNEQFF	TGTGCCAGCAGCTCCTCGGGACTCAGCTCCTACAATGAGCAGTTCTTC
TRBV19	.	TRBD1	TRBJ2-2	CASSFGQGRGAGELFF	TGTGCCAGTAGTTTCGGACAGGGTCGAGGAGCCGGGGAGCTGTTTTTT
TRBV4-1	.	.	TRBJ1-3	CASSLPGSSGNTIYF	TGCGCCAGCAGCCTACCCGGGAGCTCTGGAAACACCATATATTTT
TRBV27	.	.	TRBJ1-5	CASSLSGVYQPQHF	TGTGCCAGCAGTTTATCAGGGGTCTATCAGCCCCAGCATTTT
TRBV7-9	.	.	TRBJ1-2	CASSLEPPGGGYTF	TGTGCCAGCAGCTTAGAGCCGCCCGGGGGTGGCTACACCTTC
TRBV4-2	.	.	TRBJ1-5	CASSQDRTTEGPQHF	TGTGCCAGCAGCCAAGACCGGACTACAGAGGGGCCCCAGCATTTT
TRBV4-2	once	TRBD1	TRBJ2-7	CASSQDHRGSYEQYF	TGTGCCAGCAGCCAAGATCACAGGGGAAGCTACGAGCAGTACTTC
TRBV7-9	.	TRBD2	TRBJ2-1	CASSPTTSGQYNEQFF	TGTGCCAGCAGCCCGACTACTAGCGGCCAATACAATGAGCAGTTCTTC
TRBV30	few	.	TRBJ1-1	CAWSVPSGVFF	TGTGCCTGGAGTGTACCCTCCGGAGTCTTCTTT
TRBV19	.	.	TRBJ1-2	CASSIRGGGYGYTF	TGTGCCAGTAGTATTCGGGGGGGCGGCTATGGCTACACCTTC
TRBV11-2	once	TRBD1	TRBJ2-7	CASSLANLGQGDF	TGTGCCAGCAGCTTAGCTAATTTGGGACAGGGGGACTTC
TRBV7-9	.	.	TRBJ1-4	CASSLVMAATNEKLFF	TGTGCCAGCAGCTTAGTAATGGCTGCAACTAATGAAAAACTGTTTTTT
TRBV6-6	.	.	TRBJ1-2	CATYFGTLINYGYTF	TGTGCCACCTACTTTGGGACACTGATTAACTATGGCTACACCTTC
TRBV6-5	.	TRBD1	TRBJ2-2	CATKLQGAGTGELFF	TGTGCCACTAAATTACAGGGGGCCGGCACCGGGGAGCTGTTTTTT